This entry concerns a single T cell receptor beta chain. Its antigen remains unidentified. Genomic DNA belonging to each subset was distributed in equal measure over several immunoSEQ plates. Method: immunoSEQ multiplex PCR; TCRdb's copy keeps in-frame clones and lacks some. This table has approximately 400,000 clones, 96% appearing once. The sample is drawn from a study of shared clonotypes between healthy human individuals. Together with CD45RO+ cells, CCR7-negative CD45RA+ TemRA cells were included in CD8 memory. Notes on the study in general: The expectation was that sequencing depth would affect clonotype sharing among donors.

In germline, CDR1 is MNHEY, CDR2 SMNVEV (reference sequence). V was cut by 8 bases and J by 5 bases, with 19 bases left in between. The CDR3 has 15 amino acids. The rearrangement uses TRBV27 and TRBJ2-1; D ambiguous. The source material was memory CD8+ T cells sorted from blood. The subset is: CD45RO+ cells pooled with CCR7-negative TemRA cells. The TCR originated in a man aged 30 to 45 in good health. CDR3 nucleotide sequence: TGTGCCAGCTGGTCCGCGGCGGTCGGCCACAATGAGCAGTTCTTC. This sequence encodes CASWSAAVGHNEQFF.